A single sample is the source of the 25 T cell receptor beta chains below, sequenced in a study of blood T cell repertoires in COVID-19. Sequencing used immunoSEQ multiplex PCR; TCRdb keeps in-frame clones, though not all of them. The sample holds hundreds of thousands of clones, approximately 86% seen once. The material sequenced was PBMCs or T cells enriched from blood (not recorded which). These receptors were collected from a woman between 50 and 59 years old who had recovered from COVID-19.

The V gene is TRBV9, the J gene TRBJ2-3; tentatively, D is TRBD1 (6 bases). The ends were cut back, 5 bases at V and 3 bases at J, with 16 bases in the middle. This CDR3 is built from 15 residues. CDR1 SGDLS and CDR2 YYNGEE come from the germline V gene. The CDR3 region is CASRSLQGNTDTQYF. In DNA form, the CDR3 reads TGTGCCAGCAGGTCCTTACAGGGTAATACAGATACGCAGTATTTT.

This clone was detected a few times. This sequence joins TRBV5-1 and TRBJ1-6; D gene uncertain. The germline V and J ends were trimmed by 6 bases and 8 bases, with 12 bases remaining between them. The CDR3 covers 13 residues. Germline loops: CDR1 SGHRS, CDR2 YFSETQ. The CDR3 bases are TGCGCCAGCACCGAGAATCTAGATTCACCCCTCCACTTT. Encoded protein: CASTENLDSPLHF.

The rearrangement links TRBV7-9 to TRBJ2-2; TRBD1 matches 9 bases. V shed 2 bases and J 5 bases; nucleotides not matched to a gene: 6. The germline V gene has CDR1 SEHNR and CDR2 FQNEAQ (reference sequence). The CDR3 runs to 16 residues. The CDR3 region is CASSLLPGQGTGELFF. The CDR3 DNA is TGTGCCAGCAGCTTACTACCGGGACAGGGTACCGGGGAGCTGTTTTTT.

The chain combines TRBV5-1 with TRBJ2-7; D may be TRBD1 (6 bases). The CDR3 runs to 16 residues. The V and J ends lost 4 bases and 3 bases respectively, with 20 bases between them. Germline loops: CDR1 SGHRS, CDR2 YFSETQ. CDR3 nucleotides: TGCGCCAGCAGCCGACGAGGGACACAAGTTCTCTACGAGCAGTACTTC. Translating gives CASSRRGTQVLYEQYF.

This clone was counted once. The rearrangement uses TRBV28 and TRBJ1-2, with TRBD1 matching over 9 bases. The CDR3 extends over 14 amino acids. V lost 6 bases and J lost 4; bases outside the gene matches: 6. Germline V gives CDR1 MDHEN, CDR2 SYDVKM. The CDR3 is CASSPDRGLYGYTF. CDR3 DNA: TGTGCCAGCAGCCCGGACAGGGGTCTCTATGGCTACACCTTC.

The chain combines TRBV11-2 with TRBJ2-1, with 11 bases lining up with TRBD2. The CDR3 has 15 residues. J was trimmed by 9 bases and V by 6 bases; bases with no gene match: 10. Germline V gives CDR1 SGHAT, CDR2 FQNNGV. CDR3 sequence (DNA): TGTGCCAGCAGACACAATCGACTAGCGGGAATTGAGCAGTTCTTC. Amino acid sequence: CASRHNRLAGIEQFF.

This chain links TRBV30 with TRBJ2-1, with TRBD2 matching over 9 bases. In germline, CDR1 is GTSNPN, CDR2 SVGIG (reference sequence). The CDR3 has 15 amino acids. J lost 5 bases, V lost 3 bases, and 8 bases had no gene match. CDR3 protein: CAWSASGRWDNEQFF. As DNA, the CDR3 is TGTGCCTGGAGCGCCAGCGGGAGGTGGGACAATGAGCAGTTCTTC.

The chain joins TRBV7-2 to TRBJ1-6; 9 positions agree with TRBD1. Germline V gene lookup returns CDR1 SGHTA and CDR2 FQGNSA. V was pared by 5 bases and J by 15 bases, with 11 bases of the junction left unmatched. The CDR3 is made up of 14 amino acids. The CDR3 nucleotides read TGTGCCAGCAGCCCCCAGGACAGGGGATGGCTCCTCCACTTT. It is translated as CASSPQDRGWLLHF.

CDR3 residues: CASKRDRTVYEQYF. CDR3 sequence (DNA): TGTGCCAGCAAGCGGGACAGGACAGTTTACGAGCAGTACTTC. The chain recombines TRBV2 with TRBJ2-7; D is perhaps TRBD1 (8 bases). Trimming left V 7 bases short and J 4 bases short, with 17 bases between. From germline, CDR1 is SNHLY and CDR2 FYNNEI. This CDR3 comprises 14 residues.

The rearrangement links TRBV7-3 to TRBJ2-5; D remains unclear. Per the germline V gene, CDR1 is SGHTA and CDR2 is FQGTGA. The CDR3 covers 15 residues. V gave up 0 bases and J gave up 2 bases, with 10 bases separating them. CDR3 protein: CASSLTRDSQETQYF. The CDR3 DNA reads as TGTGCCAGCAGCTTAACCCGCGACTCTCAAGAGACCCAGTACTTC. The full variable domain, its missing parts supplied by reference TRBV7-3 and TRBJ2-5, is GAGVSQTPSNKVTEKGKYVELRCDPISGHTALYWYRQSLGQGPEFLIYFQGTGAADDSGLPNDRFFAVRPEGSVSTLKIQRTERGDSAVYLCASSLTRDSQETQYFGPGTRLLVL.

V usage is TRBV7-2 and J usage is TRBJ2-6; D not resolved. This CDR3 region has 15 residues. V lost 1 base to trimming and J lost 2 bases, with 6 bases between them. The germline V gene encodes CDR1 SGHTA and CDR2 FQGNSA. The CDR3 sequence is CASSLDTTGANVLTF. CDR3 nucleotide sequence: TGTGCCAGCAGCTTAGACACTACTGGGGCCAACGTCCTGACTTTC.

V gene TRBV7-2 combines with J gene TRBJ2-7; D uncertain. The ends were cut back, 3 bases at V and 0 bases at J, with 9 bases in the middle. The germline V gene has CDR1 SGHTA and CDR2 FQGNSA. This CDR3 has 14 residues. The CDR3 nucleotides are TGTGCCAGCAGCTTTGGCGGTAGCTCCTACGAGCAGTACTTC. Its translation: CASSFGGSSYEQYF. Complete variable domain (other parts from reference TRBV7-2 and TRBJ2-7): GAGVSQSPSNKVTEKGKDVELRCDPISGHTALYWYRQSLGQGLEFLIYFQGNSAPDKSGLPSDRFSAERTGGSVSTLTIQRTQQEDSAVYLCASSFGGSSYEQYFGPGTRLTVT.

The J gene is TRBJ2-2, the V gene TRBV3-1 (or the pseudogene TRBV3-2), with 7 bases identical to TRBD2. Germline V CDR1 and CDR2: LGHDT, YNNKEL (reference sequence). J gave up 8 bases and V 4 bases, and 7 bases lay outside the gene matches. The CDR3 is made up of 14 amino acids. The CDR3 spells CASSRRLAAGELFF. CDR3 DNA: TGTGCCAGCAGCCGTAGACTAGCCGCTGGGGAGCTGTTTTTT.

The J gene is TRBJ2-1, the V gene TRBV27; 7 nucleotides line up with TRBD2. Germline V CDR1 and CDR2: MNHEY, SMNVEV (reference sequence). The CDR3 has 14 amino acids. V dropped 5 bases and J dropped 2; count of bases not matched to a gene: 3. The CDR3 protein is CASSASGTYNEQFF. The CDR3 bases are TGTGCCAGCAGTGCTAGCGGTACCTACAATGAGCAGTTCTTC.

In its sample, this clone was seen a few times. The chain carries TRBV30 and TRBJ2-2; D is ambiguous. V lost 4 bases to trimming and J lost 6 bases, with 18 bases between them. Germline V lookup: CDR1 GTSNPN, CDR2 SVGIG (reference sequence). The CDR3 has 15 residues. The DNA of the CDR3 is TGTGCCTGGATAGCTGTGGGTGGGTCCTCCGGGGAGCTGTTTTTT. Translating it yields CAWIAVGGSSGELFF.

The chain recombines TRBV15 with TRBJ2-1; unclear D gene. V lost 0 bases and J 8 bases, leaving 8 bases between the germline ends. CDR1 and CDR2 (germline): LNHNV, YYDKDF (reference sequence). The CDR3 is 13 amino acids. As DNA, the CDR3 is TGTGCCACCAGCAGAGATCCGCGCGATGAGCAGTTCTTC. Its protein is CATSRDPRDEQFF. Looking up the rest from reference TRBV15 and TRBJ2-1 gives the full variable domain: DAMVIQNPRYQVTQFGKPVTLSCSQTLNHNVMYWYQQKSSQAPKLLFHYYDKDFNNEADTPDNFQSRRPNTSFCFLDIRSPGLGDTAMYLCATSRDPRDEQFFGPGTRLTVL.

The rearrangement links TRBV12-5 to TRBJ1-3, with D maybe TRBD1 (6 bases). The CDR3 covers 16 residues. The V gene lost 1 base and the J gene lost 4 bases, with 14 bases spanning the gap. Germline-derived CDR1 and CDR2 are LGHNT and FRNRAP. The CDR3 loop is CASGLAAGARGNTIYF. For the CDR3, the DNA is TGTGCTAGTGGTTTGGCGGCAGGGGCGAGAGGAAACACCATATATTTT.

The chain combines TRBV5-4 with TRBJ2-5, with D possibly TRBD1 on 5 matching bases. There are 14 residues in the CDR3. Deletions cut 2 bases from V and 2 bases from J, with 10 bases between. The germline gives CDR1 SGHNT, CDR2 YYREEE (reference sequence). The chain's CDR3 is CASSLWQGQETQYF. CDR3 coding DNA: TGTGCCAGCAGCTTATGGCAGGGACAAGAGACCCAGTACTTC. The whole variable domain, filled in from reference TRBV5-4 and TRBJ2-5, reads ETGVTQSPTHLIKTRGQQVTLRCSSQSGHNTVSWYQQALGQGPQFIFQYYREEENGRGNFPPRFSGLQFPNYSSELNVNALELDDSALYLCASSLWQGQETQYFGPGTRLLVL.

The chain links TRBV27 to TRBJ1-1, with 9 bases aligning to TRBD1. The CDR3 has 14 amino acids. V shed 5 bases and J 6 bases; nucleotides not matched to a gene: 7. Germline-derived CDR1 and CDR2 are MNHEY and SMNVEV (reference sequence). The CDR3 sequence: CASSINRGPSEAFF. In DNA form, the CDR3 reads TGTGCCAGCAGTATTAACAGGGGGCCATCTGAAGCTTTCTTT.

The chain links TRBV7-2 to TRBJ1-3, with D unresolved. With 0 bases removed from V and 2 bases from J, the gap between germline ends came to 8 bases. There are 15 residues in the CDR3. Germline-derived CDR1 and CDR2 are SGHTA and FQGNSA. The CDR3 region has the DNA TGTGCCAGCAGCTTAGCGCCGAGCCCTGGAAACACCATATATTTT. Encoded protein: CASSLAPSPGNTIYF.

This sequence joins TRBV18 and TRBJ2-2; 10 positions agree with TRBD1. The CDR3 extends over 15 amino acids. The V gene end was trimmed by 8 bases and the J gene end by 5 bases; junction bases not matched to a gene: 8. CDR1 KGHSH and CDR2 LQKENI come from the germline V gene. The CDR3 DNA reads as TGTGCCAGCACCCGACAGGGGGCTAGGACCGGGGAGCTGTTTTTT. It specifies CASTRQGARTGELFF.

The table lists this clone with a count of one. V is TRBV18 and J is TRBJ2-5; 9 bases line up with TRBD2. CDR3 size: 14 residues. The ends lost 1 base at V and 4 bases at J; junction bases unmatched: 1. The germline V gene encodes CDR1 KGHSH and CDR2 LQKENI. DNA for the CDR3: TGTGCCAGCTCACCACTGCGGGAGGGAGAGACCCAGTACTTC. This sequence encodes CASSPLREGETQYF.

The V call is TRBV9, the J call TRBJ1-2, with a possible D match to TRBD1 (6 bases). The length of the CDR3 is 14 residues. Trimming removed 4 bases from V and 4 bases from J, with 14 bases in between. CDR1 is SGDLS, CDR2 YYNGEE, per germline. This CDR3 is CASSPPDRSYGYTF. DNA of the CDR3: TGTGCCAGCAGCCCCCCGGACAGATCCTATGGCTACACCTTC.

This clone was seen more than once but under ten times. The chain links TRBV19 to TRBJ2-7, with TRBD1 identical over 10 bases. The J segment lost 6 bases and the V segment lost 5 bases, leaving 4 bases of the junction unmatched. The CDR3 length is 13 residues. CDR1 is LNHDA and CDR2 is SQIVND in the germline V gene (reference sequence). The CDR3 coding sequence is TGTGCCAGTAGTGCCCGGGACAGGGGCGAGCAGTACTTC. This translates into CASSARDRGEQYF.

This clone was seen a single time. The chain links TRBV5-1 to TRBJ1-5; 8 nucleotides align to TRBD1. The CDR3 consists of 14 residues. The ends lost 4 bases at V and 6 bases at J; junction bases unmatched: 6. CDR1 is SGHRS and CDR2 is YFSETQ in the germline V gene. The CDR3 region has the DNA TGCGCCAGCAGCCTGACAGGGGATTCTCAGCCCCAGCATTTT. Protein: CASSLTGDSQPQHF.